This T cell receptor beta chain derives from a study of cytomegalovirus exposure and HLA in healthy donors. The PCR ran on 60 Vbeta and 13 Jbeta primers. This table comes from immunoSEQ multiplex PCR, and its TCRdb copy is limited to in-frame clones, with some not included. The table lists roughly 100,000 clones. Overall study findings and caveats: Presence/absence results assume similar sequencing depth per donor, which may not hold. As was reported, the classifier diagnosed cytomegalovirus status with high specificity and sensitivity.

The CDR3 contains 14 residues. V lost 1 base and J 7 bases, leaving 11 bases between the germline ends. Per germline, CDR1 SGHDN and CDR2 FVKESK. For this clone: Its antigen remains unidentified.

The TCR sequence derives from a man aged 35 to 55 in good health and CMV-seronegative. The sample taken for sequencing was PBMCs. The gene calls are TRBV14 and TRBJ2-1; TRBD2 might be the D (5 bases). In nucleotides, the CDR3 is TGTGCCAGCAGCCAAGTGGCCGGCGGGAATGAGCAGTTCTTC. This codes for CASSQVAGGNEQFF.